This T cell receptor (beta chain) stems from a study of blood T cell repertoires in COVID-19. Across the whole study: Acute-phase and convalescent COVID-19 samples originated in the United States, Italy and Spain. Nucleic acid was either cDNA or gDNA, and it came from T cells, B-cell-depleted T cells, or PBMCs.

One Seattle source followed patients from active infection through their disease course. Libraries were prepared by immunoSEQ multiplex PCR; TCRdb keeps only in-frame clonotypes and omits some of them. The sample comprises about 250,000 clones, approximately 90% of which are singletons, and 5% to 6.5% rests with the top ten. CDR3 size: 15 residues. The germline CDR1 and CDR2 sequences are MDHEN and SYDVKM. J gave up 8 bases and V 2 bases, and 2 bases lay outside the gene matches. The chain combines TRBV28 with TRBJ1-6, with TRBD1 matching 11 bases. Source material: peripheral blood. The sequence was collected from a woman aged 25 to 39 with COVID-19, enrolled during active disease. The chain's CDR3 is CASSLGTGGYSPLHF. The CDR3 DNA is TGTGCCAGCAGTTTAGGGACAGGGGGGTATTCACCCCTCCACTTT.